Following are 4 T cell receptor beta chains from one sample sequenced in a study of CD8 T cells in Susac syndrome. After extraction with the RNeasy kit, about 0.5 to 1 ug of the RNA was reverse transcribed using random hexamers. TCRdb independently ran MiXCR on the immunoSEQ multiplex PCR reads; one entry per CDR3 protein. The data contain about 130,000 distinct CDR3 sequences, over 90% of them seen just once; the ten biggest clones take up roughly 0.31%. Sequences were obtained from CD8+ T cells from PBMCs. These receptors were obtained from a human donor with multiple sclerosis.

V usage is TRBV7-2 and J usage is TRBJ2-4; 9 nucleotides match TRBD1. The CDR3 length is 15 residues. The germline V gene has CDR1 SGHTA and CDR2 FQGNSA. Germline trimming cut 5 bases from V and 12 bases from J; bases unmatched to any gene: 14. The CDR3 loop reads CASSPRRDRAGGQYF. In DNA, the CDR3 is TGTGCCAGCAGCCCCAGGCGGGACAGGGCCGGGGGTCAGTACTTC.

As to this clonotype: At one of its ends the junction is not consistent with the germline gene, which may arise from a read error. This chain connects TRBV7-9 to TRBJ1-6; no reliable D call. The germline V gene encodes CDR1 SEHNR and CDR2 FQNEAQ (reference sequence). This CDR3 is 14 amino acids long. Here the CDR3 DNA reads TGTGCCAGCAGTAATAGCTCCTATAATTCACCCCCCCACTTT. It codes for CASSNSSYNSPPHF.

The chain is built from TRBV24-1 and TRBJ2-3, with D possibly being TRBD2 (5 bases). The germline gives CDR1 KGHDR, CDR2 SFDVKD. The CDR3 spans 14 residues. Trimming took 6 bases from V and 3 from J, leaving 12 bases between them. The CDR3 is CATSRGTGTDTQYF. The CDR3 nucleotides are TGTGCCACCAGTCGGGGTACGGGGACAGATACGCAGTATTTT.

This chain uses TRBV20-1 with TRBJ1-3; unclear D gene. V lost 3 bases and J lost 2, with 5 bases in between. The CDR3 is 12 residues long. CDR1 is DFQATT and CDR2 is SNEGSKA in the germline V gene (reference sequence). Here the CDR3 DNA reads TGCAGTGCTAGGCCAGCTGGAAACACCATATATTTT. The encoded protein is CSARPAGNTIYF.